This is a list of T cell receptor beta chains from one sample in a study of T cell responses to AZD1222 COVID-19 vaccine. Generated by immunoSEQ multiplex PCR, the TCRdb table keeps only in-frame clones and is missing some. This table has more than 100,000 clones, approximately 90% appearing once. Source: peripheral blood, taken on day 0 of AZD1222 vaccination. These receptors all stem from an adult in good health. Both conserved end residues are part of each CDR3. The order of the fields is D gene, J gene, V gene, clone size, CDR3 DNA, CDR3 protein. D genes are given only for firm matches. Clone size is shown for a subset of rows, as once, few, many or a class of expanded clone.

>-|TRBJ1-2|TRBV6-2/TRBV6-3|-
TGTGCCAGCAGTTATGAGGGGGATGCGAACTATGGCTACACCTTC
CASSYEGDANYGYTF
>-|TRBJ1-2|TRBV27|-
TGTGCCAGCAGCCCGGGAACCTATGGCTACACCTTC
CASSPGTYGYTF
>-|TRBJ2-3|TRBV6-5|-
TGTGCCAGCAGTTACTCAGGACTTCATAGCACAGATACGCAGTATTTT
CASSYSGLHSTDTQYF
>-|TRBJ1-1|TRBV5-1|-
TGCGCCAGCAGCCCCGGAGGGGGGGCGGGCACTGAAGCTTTCTTT
CASSPGGGAGTEAFF
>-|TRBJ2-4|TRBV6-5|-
TGTGCCAGCAGTCGGGACGGTAGAAACATTCAGTACTTC
CASSRDGRNIQYF
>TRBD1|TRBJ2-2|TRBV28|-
TGTGCCAGCAGTCCGGGACAGGGTCCCGGGGAGCTGTTTTTT
CASSPGQGPGELFF
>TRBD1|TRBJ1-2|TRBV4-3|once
TGCGCCAGCCAGCAGGAGGGGACAGGGTTCGGCTACACCTTC
CASQQEGTGFGYTF
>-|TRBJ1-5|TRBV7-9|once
TGTGCCAGCAGCCCGTCGGTCGGGGGCAGCAATCAGCCCCAGCATTTT
CASSPSVGGSNQPQHF
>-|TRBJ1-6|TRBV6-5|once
TGTGCCAGCAGTTACAAACGACAGAGATCGGATTCACCCCTCCACTTT
CASSYKRQRSDSPLHF
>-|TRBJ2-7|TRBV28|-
TGTGCCAGCAGTTTCAGCTACGAGCAGTACTTC
CASSFSYEQYF
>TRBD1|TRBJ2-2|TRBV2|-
TGTGCCAGCAGGGGGACAGGGCGGACCGGGGAGCTGTTTTTT
CASRGTGRTGELFF
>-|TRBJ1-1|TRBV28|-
TGTGCCAGCAGTCCCCTTCCCGCTGAAGCTTTCTTT
CASSPLPAEAFF
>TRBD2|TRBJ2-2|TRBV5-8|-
TGTGCCAGCAGCACGTTAGCGGGCGGGGAGCTGTTTTTT
CASSTLAGGELFF
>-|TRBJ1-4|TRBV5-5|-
TGTGCCAGCAGCTTGGCCGGGGTTAATGAAAAACTGTTTTTT
CASSLAGVNEKLFF
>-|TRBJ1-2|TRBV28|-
TGTGCCAGCAGGATGGGGAGTTCATTAGGCTATGGCTACACCTTC
CASRMGSSLGYGYTF
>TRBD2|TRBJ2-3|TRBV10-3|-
TGTGCCATCAGCCTAGCGGGTAGCACAGATACGCAGTATTTT
CAISLAGSTDTQYF
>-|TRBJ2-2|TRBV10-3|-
TGTGCCATCTGGGGCGGGGAGCTGTTTTTT
CAIWGGELFF
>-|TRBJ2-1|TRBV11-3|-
TGTGCCAGCAGCCCCACGGGGGGCTCCCTCTCCTACAATGAGCAGTTCTTC
CASSPTGGSLSYNEQFF
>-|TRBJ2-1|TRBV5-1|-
TGCGCCAGCAGCTTTGCCGGGCTAGGGGCGGGGAATGAGCAGTTCTTC
CASSFAGLGAGNEQFF
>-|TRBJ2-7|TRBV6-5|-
TGTGCCAGCAGTACAGGGACTACGACCTACGAGCAGTACTTC
CASSTGTTTYEQYF
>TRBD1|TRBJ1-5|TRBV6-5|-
TGTGCCAGCAGTTACTCGGCAGGGGGGAGTCAGCCCCAGCATTTT
CASSYSAGGSQPQHF
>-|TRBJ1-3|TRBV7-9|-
TGTGCCAGCACCGCCGAGGCTATATATTTT
CASTAEAIYF
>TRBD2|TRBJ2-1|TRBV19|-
TGTGCCAGTAGTAGGGCTAGCGGGGGTAGCTCCTACAATGAGCAGTTCTTC
CASSRASGGSSYNEQFF
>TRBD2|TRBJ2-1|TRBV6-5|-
TGTGCCAGCAGTTACATCAGCGGGGGGGCAAAGGAGCAGTTCTTC
CASSYISGGAKEQFF
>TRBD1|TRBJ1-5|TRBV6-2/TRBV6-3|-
TGTGCCAGCAGTTACCTCGACAGGGACCGGCATTTT
CASSYLDRDRHF
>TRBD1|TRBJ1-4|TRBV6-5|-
TGTGCCAGCACCGTACGCTCAGGGGGCGGCGGAAAACTGTTTTTT
CASTVRSGGGGKLFF
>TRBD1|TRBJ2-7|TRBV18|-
TGTGCCAGCTCACCCCGGGACAGGGGGCTCCTACCCTACGAGCAGTACTTC
CASSPRDRGLLPYEQYF
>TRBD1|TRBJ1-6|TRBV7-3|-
TGTGCCAGCAGCCTCCAGGGGGATTCACCCCTCCACTTT
CASSLQGDSPLHF
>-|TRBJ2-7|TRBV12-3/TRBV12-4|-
TGTGCCAGCAGTTCCAGGCAGGAGCAGTACTTC
CASSSRQEQYF
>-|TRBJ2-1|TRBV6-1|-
TGTGCCAGCAGTGATATTCAGTTGATCGATGAGCAGTTCTTC
CASSDIQLIDEQFF
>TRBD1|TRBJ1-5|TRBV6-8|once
TGTGCCAGCCCCAGTGGGACAGGGGCCGGAGGCAATCAGCCCCAGCATTTT
CASPSGTGAGGNQPQHF
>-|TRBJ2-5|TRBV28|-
TGTGCCAGCAGTTTACCTACAGGGCAAGAGACCCAGTACTTC
CASSLPTGQETQYF
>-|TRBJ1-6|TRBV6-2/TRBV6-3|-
TGTGCCAGCAGTTGGGACGCCGAGGGAAATTCACCCCTCCACTTT
CASSWDAEGNSPLHF
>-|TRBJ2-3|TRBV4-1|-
TGCGCCAGCAGAGAGGGGGGGACCGATACGCAGTATTTT
CASREGGTDTQYF
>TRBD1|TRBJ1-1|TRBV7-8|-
TGTGCCAGCAGCCCGATACGACAGGGGGTAGCTTTCTTT
CASSPIRQGVAFF
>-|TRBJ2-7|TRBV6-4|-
TGTGCCAGCAGTGACCCTTCCCCGCCAGGGGAATCCTACGAGCAGTACTTC
CASSDPSPPGESYEQYF